The 2 T cell receptor beta chains below were found in one sample sequenced in a study of patients and donors after allogeneic stem cell transplantation. Via MiXCR, TCRdb re-called the RT-PCR reads, giving one row per CDR3 protein. Of some 200,000 distinct CDR3 sequences in the sample, around two fifths are singletons; the top ten hold 30% to 35%. Sequencing used blood, either unsorted or a sorted T cell fraction (not recorded which). These receptors were obtained from a human donor who was either an allogeneic HSCT recipient or a stem cell or donor lymphocyte infusion donor (not recorded which). It is not recorded whose cells these are; they may come from a transplant donor.

The chain uses TRBV12-3 or TRBV12-4 and TRBJ2-3; D possibly matches TRBD1 or TRBD2 (6 bases each). The length of the CDR3 is 15 residues. V was trimmed by 7 bases and J by 4 bases, leaving 18 bases between them. For the CDR3, the DNA is TGTGCCAGCACCCGGGGGTCGACAGGTCCAGATACGCAGTATTTT. Translating it yields CASTRGSTGPDTQYF.

The rearrangement links TRBV21-1 to TRBJ2-1; the D segment call TRBD1 is taken from the table without a DNA check. TRBV21-1 is noted as a pseudogene. The CDR3 runs 16 residues. CDR3 coding DNA: TGTGCCAGCAGCACCTACAGGGGGGGAATGTACAATGAGCAGTTCTTC. This sequence encodes CASSTYRGGMYNEQFF.